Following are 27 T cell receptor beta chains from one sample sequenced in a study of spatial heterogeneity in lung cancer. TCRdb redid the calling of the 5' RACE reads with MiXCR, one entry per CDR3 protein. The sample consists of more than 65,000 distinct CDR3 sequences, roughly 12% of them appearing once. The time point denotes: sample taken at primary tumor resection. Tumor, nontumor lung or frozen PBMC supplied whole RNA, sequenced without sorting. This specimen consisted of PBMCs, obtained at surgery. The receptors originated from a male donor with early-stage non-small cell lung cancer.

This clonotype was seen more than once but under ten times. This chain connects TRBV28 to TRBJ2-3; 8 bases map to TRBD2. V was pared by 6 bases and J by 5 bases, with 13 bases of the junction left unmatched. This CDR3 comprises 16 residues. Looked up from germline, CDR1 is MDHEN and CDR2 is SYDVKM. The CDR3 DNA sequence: TGTGCCAGCAGCCCTCTGGGCGGGGGGTCGAGAGATACGCAGTATTTT. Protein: CASSPLGGGSRDTQYF. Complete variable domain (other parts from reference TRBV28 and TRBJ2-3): DVKVTQSSRYLVKRTGEKVFLECVQDMDHENMFWYRQDPGLGLRLIYFSYDVKMKEKGDIPEGYSVSREKKERFSLILESASTNQTSMYLCASSPLGGGSRDTQYFGPGTRLTVL.

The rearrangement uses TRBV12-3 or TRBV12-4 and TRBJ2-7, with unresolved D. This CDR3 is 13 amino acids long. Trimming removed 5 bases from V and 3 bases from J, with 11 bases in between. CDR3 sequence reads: CASSPRNVYEQYF. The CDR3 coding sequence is TGTGCCAGCAGTCCACGGAATGTCTACGAGCAGTACTTC.

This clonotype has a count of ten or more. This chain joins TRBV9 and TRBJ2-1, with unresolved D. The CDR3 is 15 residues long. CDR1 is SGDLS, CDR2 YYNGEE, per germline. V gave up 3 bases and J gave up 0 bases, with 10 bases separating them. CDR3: CASSAHFSSYNEQFF. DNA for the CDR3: TGTGCCAGCAGCGCACATTTCAGCTCCTACAATGAGCAGTTCTTC.

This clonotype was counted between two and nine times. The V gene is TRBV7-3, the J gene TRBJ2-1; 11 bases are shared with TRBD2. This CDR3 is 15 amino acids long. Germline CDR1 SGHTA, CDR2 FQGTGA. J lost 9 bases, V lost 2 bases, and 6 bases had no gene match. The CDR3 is CASSLVAGGAGEQFF. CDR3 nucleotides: TGTGCCAGCAGCTTAGTAGCGGGGGGGGCCGGTGAGCAGTTCTTC.

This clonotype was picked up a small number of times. The CDR3 is CASTQGTVSNQPQHF. CDR3 sequence (DNA): TGTGCCAGTACCCAAGGGACGGTTAGCAATCAGCCCCAGCATTTT. J is TRBJ1-5 and V is TRBV19; D is possibly TRBD1 (5 bases). This CDR3 spans 15 amino acids. Germline assignment: CDR1 LNHDA and CDR2 SQIVND (reference sequence). V lost 7 bases and J lost 0, with 13 bases in between.

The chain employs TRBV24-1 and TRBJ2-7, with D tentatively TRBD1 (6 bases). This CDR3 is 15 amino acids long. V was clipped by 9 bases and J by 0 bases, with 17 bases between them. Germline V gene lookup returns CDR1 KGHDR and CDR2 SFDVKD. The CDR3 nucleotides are TGTGCCACCGGGGCTACCCGGGACAACTCCTACGAGCAGTACTTC. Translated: CATGATRDNSYEQYF.

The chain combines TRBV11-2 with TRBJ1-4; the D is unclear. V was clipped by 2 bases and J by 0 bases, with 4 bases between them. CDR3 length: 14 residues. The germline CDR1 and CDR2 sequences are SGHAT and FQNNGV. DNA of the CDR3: TGTGCCAGCAGCTTAACAGCAACTAATGAAAAACTGTTTTTT. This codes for CASSLTATNEKLFF. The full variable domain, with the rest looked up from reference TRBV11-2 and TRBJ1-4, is EAGVAQSPRYKIIEKRQSVAFWCNPISGHATLYWYQQILGQGPKLLIQFQNNGVVDDSQLPKDRFSAERLKGVDSTLKIQPAKLEDSAVYLCASSLTATNEKLFFGSGTQLSVL.

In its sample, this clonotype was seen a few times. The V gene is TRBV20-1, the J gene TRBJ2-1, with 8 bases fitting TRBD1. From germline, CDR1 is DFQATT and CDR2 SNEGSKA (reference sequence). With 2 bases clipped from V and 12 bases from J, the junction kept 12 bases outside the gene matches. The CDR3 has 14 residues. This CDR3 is CSARKQGVGMGQFF. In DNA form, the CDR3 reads TGCAGTGCTAGAAAACAGGGGGTCGGAATGGGGCAGTTCTTC.

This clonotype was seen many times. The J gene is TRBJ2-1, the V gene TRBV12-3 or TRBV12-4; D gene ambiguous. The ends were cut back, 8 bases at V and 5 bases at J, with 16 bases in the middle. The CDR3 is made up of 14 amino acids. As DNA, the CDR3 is TGTGCCAGCGCGTACAAGGGTCCACACAATGAGCAGTTCTTC. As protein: CASAYKGPHNEQFF.

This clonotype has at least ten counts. The CDR3 DNA follows: TGTGCCAGCAGCCCTACCCCCAGGTTCACCTATGGCTACACCTTC. It is translated as CASSPTPRFTYGYTF. The chain joins TRBV3-1 to TRBJ1-2; D is undetermined. V shed 4 bases and J shed 4 bases, with 16 bases lying between them. The length of the CDR3 is 15 residues. Germline V gene sequence: CDR1 LGHDT, CDR2 YNNKEL (reference sequence).

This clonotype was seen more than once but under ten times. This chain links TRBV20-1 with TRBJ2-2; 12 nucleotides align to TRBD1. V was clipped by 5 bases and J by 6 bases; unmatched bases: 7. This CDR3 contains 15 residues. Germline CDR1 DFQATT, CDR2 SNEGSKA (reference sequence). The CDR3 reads CSALSGQGASGELFF. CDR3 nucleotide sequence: TGCAGTGCTCTCTCGGGACAGGGGGCTTCCGGGGAGCTGTTTTTT.

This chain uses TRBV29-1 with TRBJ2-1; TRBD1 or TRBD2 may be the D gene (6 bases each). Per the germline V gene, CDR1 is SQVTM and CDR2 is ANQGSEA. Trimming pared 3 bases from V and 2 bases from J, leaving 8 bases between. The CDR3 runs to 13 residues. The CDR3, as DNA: TGCAGCGTTGAGGGGGGCACCTACAATGAGCAGTTCTTC. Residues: CSVEGGTYNEQFF.

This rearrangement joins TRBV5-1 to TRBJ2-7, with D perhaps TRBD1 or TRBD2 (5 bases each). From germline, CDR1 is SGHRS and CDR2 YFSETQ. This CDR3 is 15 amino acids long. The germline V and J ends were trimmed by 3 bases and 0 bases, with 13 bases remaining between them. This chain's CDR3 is CASSWDDNLSYEQYF. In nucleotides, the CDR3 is TGCGCCAGCAGCTGGGACGACAACCTCTCCTACGAGCAGTACTTC.

The CDR3 spells CASSYGGGYTF. The CDR3 region has the DNA TGTGCCAGCAGTTACGGTGGCGGCTACACCTTC. The chain combines TRBV6-2 or TRBV6-3 with TRBJ1-2; D is undetermined. CDR1 is MNHEY, CDR2 SVGEGT, per germline. Deletions cut 2 bases from V and 8 bases from J, with 6 bases between. This CDR3 has 11 amino acids.

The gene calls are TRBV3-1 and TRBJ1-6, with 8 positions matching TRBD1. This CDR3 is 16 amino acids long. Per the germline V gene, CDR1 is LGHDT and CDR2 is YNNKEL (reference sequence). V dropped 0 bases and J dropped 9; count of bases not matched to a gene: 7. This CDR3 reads CASSQDSGQGSSPLHF. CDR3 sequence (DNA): TGTGCCAGCAGCCAAGACTCTGGACAGGGAAGTTCACCCCTCCACTTT. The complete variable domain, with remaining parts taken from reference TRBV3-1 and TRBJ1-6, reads DTAVSQTPKYLVTQMGNDKSIKCEQNLGHDTMYWYKQDSKKFLKIMFSYNNKELIINETVPNRFSPKSPDKAHLNLHINSLELGDSAVYFCASSQDSGQGSSPLHFGNGTRLTVT.

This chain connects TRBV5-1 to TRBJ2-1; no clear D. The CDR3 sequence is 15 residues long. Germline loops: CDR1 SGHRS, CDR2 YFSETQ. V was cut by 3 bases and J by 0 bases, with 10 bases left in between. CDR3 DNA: TGCGCCAGCAGCTGGGAAGAGAGCTCCTACAATGAGCAGTTCTTC. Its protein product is CASSWEESSYNEQFF.

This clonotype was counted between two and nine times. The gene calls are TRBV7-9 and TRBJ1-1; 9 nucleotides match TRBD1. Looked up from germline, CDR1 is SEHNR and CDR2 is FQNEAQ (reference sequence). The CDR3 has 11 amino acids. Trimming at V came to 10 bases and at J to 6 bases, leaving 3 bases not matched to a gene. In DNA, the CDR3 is TGTGCCACGAGACAGGGGGCTGAAGCTTTCTTT. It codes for CATRQGAEAFF.

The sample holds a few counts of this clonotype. CDR3 bases: TGTGCCAGCAGTGAATTGGAGGGGGCAGGGGGCAAAAACATTCAGTACTTC. Residues: CASSELEGAGGKNIQYF. The chain recombines TRBV6-1 with TRBJ2-4, with D possibly TRBD1 on 7 matching bases. V shed 2 bases and J shed 3 bases, with 17 bases lying between them. The CDR3 consists of 17 residues. Looked up from germline, CDR1 is MNHNS and CDR2 is SASEGT.

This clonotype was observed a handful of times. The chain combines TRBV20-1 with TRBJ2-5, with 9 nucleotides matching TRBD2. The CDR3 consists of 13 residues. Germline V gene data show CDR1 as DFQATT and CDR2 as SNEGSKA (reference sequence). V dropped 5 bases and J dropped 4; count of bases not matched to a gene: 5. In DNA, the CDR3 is TGCAGTGCTGAGACTAGCGGTACAGAGACCCAGTACTTC. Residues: CSAETSGTETQYF.

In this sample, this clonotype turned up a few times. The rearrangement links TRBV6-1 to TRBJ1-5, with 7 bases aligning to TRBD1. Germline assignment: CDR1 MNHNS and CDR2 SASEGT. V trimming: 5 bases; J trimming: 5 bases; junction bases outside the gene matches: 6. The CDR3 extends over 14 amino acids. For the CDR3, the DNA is TGTGCCAGCAGTCCCCGGGACAGAGATCAGCCCCAGCATTTT. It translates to CASSPRDRDQPQHF.

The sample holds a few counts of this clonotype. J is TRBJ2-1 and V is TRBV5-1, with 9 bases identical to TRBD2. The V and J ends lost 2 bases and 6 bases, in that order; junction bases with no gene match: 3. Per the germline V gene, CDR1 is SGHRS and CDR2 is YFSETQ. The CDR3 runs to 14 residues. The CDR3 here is CASSLIAGANEQFF. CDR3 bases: TGCGCCAGCAGCTTAATAGCGGGGGCCAATGAGCAGTTCTTC.

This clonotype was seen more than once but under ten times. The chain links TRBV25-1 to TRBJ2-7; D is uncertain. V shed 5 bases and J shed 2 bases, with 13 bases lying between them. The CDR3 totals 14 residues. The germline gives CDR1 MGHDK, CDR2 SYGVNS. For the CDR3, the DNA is TGTGCCAGCAGTTTCTCCGGAGAGGCCTACGAGCAGTACTTC. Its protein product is CASSFSGEAYEQYF.

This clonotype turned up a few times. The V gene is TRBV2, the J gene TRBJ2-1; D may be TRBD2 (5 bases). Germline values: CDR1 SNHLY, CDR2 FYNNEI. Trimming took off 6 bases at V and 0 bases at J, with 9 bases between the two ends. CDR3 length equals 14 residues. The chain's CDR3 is CASSLGVSYNEQFF. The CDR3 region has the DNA TGTGCCAGCAGCCTCGGGGTCTCCTACAATGAGCAGTTCTTC.

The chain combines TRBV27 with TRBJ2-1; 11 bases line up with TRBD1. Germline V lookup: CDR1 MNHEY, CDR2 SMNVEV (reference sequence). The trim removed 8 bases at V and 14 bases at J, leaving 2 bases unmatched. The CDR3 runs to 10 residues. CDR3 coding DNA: TGTGCCAGCGGGGACAGGGGGAAGTTCTTC. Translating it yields CASGDRGKFF.

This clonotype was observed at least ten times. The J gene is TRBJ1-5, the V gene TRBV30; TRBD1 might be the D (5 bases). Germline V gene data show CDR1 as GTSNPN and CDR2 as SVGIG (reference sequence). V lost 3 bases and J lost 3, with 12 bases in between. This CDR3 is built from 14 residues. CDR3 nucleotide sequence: TGTGCCTGGAGCTTCCGGGGCCCCAATCAGCCCCAGCATTTT. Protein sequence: CAWSFRGPNQPQHF.

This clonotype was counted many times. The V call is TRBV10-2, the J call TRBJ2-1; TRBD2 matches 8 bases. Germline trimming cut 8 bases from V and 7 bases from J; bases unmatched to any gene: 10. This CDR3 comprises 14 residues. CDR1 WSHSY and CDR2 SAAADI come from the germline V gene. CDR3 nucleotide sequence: TGCGCCAGCCGTAGCGGGGTAGGACGGAATGAGCAGTTCTTC. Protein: CASRSGVGRNEQFF.

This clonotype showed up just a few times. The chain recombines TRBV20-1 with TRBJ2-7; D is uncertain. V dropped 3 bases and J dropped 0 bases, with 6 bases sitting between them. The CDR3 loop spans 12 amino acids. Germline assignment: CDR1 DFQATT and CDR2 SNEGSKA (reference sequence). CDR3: CSASLFSYEQYF. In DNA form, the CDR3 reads TGCAGTGCTAGCTTGTTCTCCTACGAGCAGTACTTC.